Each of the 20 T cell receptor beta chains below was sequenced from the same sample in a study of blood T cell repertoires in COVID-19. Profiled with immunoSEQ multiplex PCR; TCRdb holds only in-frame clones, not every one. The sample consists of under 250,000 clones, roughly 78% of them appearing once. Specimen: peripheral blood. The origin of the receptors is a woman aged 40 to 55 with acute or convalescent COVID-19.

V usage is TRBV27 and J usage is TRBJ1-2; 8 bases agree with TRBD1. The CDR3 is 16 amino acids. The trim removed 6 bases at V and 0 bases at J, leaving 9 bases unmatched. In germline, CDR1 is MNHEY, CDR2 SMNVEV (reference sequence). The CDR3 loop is CASSLGTGLANYGYTF. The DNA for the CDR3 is TGTGCCAGCAGCCTCGGGACAGGACTAGCTAACTATGGCTACACCTTC.

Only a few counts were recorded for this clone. In nucleotides, the CDR3 is TGTGCCAGCAGCAAAGGCGGGACCCACCCCGCGAACACCGGGGAGCTGTTTTTT. It specifies CASSKGGTHPANTGELFF. The genes are TRBV21-1 and TRBJ2-2; TRBD2, the table's D call, lacks a check against the DNA. TRBV21-1 is a documented pseudogene. The CDR3 length is 18 residues.

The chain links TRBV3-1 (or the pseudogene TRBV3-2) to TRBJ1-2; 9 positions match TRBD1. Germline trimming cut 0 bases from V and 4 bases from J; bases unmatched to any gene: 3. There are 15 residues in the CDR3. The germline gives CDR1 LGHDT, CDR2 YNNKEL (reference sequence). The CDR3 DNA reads TGTGCCAGCAGCCAAGACCCGGGACAGGGCTATGGCTACACCTTC. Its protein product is CASSQDPGQGYGYTF.

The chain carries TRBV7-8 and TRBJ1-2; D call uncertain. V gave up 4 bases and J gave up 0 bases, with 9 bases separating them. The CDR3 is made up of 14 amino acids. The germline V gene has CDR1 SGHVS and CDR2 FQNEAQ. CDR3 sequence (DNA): TGTGCCAGCAGCTCCTTCGGGTCTAACTATGGCTACACCTTC. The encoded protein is CASSSFGSNYGYTF.

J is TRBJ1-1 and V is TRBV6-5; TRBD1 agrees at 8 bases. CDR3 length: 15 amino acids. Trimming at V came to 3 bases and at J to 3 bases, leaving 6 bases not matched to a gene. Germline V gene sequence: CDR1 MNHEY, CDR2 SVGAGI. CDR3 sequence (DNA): TGTGCCAGCAGTTATTCCGGACAGGGTGACACTGAAGCTTTCTTT. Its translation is CASSYSGQGDTEAFF.

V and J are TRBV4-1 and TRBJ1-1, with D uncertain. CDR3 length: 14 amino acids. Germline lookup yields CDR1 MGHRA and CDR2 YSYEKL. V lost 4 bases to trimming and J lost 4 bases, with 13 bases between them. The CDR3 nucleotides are TGCGCCAGCAGCCCTGGCGGGCGAAGCACTGAAGCTTTCTTT. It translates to CASSPGGRSTEAFF.

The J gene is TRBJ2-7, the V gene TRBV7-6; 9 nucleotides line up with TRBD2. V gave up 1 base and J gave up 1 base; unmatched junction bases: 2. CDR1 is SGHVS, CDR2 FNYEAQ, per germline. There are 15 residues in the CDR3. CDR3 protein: CASSLEAGGSYEQYF. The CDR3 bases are TGTGCCAGCAGCTTAGAGGCGGGGGGGTCCTACGAGCAGTACTTC.

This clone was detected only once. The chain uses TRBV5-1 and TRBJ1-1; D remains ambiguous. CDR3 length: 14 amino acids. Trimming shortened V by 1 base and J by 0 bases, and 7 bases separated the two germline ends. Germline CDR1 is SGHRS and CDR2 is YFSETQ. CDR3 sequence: CASSLWQVNTEAFF. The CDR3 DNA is TGCGCCAGCAGCTTGTGGCAAGTGAACACTGAAGCTTTCTTT. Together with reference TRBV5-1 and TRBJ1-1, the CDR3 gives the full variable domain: KAGVTQTPRYLIKTRGQQVTLSCSPISGHRSVSWYQQTPGQGLQFLFEYFSETQRNKGNFPGRFSGRQFSNSRSEMNVSTLELGDSALYLCASSLWQVNTEAFFGQGTRLTVV.

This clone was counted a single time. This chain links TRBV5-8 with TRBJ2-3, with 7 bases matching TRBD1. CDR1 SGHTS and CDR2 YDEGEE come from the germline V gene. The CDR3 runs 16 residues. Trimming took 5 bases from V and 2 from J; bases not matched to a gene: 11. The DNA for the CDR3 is TGTGCCAGCAGTAATTTGGACAGGAGGCACACAGATACGCAGTATTTT. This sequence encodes CASSNLDRRHTDTQYF.

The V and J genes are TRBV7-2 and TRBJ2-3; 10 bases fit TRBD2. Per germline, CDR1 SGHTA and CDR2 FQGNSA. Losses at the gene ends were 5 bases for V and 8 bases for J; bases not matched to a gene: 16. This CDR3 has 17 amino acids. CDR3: CASSPFGASGSASTQYF. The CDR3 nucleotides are TGTGCCAGCAGCCCCTTCGGTGCTAGCGGGAGCGCAAGTACGCAGTATTTT.

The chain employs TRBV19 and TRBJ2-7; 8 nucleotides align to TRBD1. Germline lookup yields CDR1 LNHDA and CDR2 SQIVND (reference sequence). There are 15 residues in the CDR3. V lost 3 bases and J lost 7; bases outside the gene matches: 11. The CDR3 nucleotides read TGTGCCAGTAGTATCTCGGGACAGGTTATGCGGGAGCAGTACTTC. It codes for CASSISGQVMREQYF.

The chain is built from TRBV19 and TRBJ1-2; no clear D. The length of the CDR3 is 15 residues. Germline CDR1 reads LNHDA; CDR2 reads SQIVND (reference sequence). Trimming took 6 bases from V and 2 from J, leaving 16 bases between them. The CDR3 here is CASRYAANKNYGYTF. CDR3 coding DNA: TGTGCCAGTAGATACGCCGCTAATAAAAACTATGGCTACACCTTC. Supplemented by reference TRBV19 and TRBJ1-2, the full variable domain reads DGGITQSPKYLFRKEGQNVTLSCEQNLNHDAMYWYRQDPGQGLRLIYYSQIVNDFQKGDIAEGYSVSREKKESFPLTVTSAQKNPTAFYLCASRYAANKNYGYTFGSGTRLTVV.

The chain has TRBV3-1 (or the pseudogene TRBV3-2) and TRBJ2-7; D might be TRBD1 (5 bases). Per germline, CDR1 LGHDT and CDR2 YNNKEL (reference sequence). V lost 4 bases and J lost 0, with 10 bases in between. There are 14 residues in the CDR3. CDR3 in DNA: TGTGCCAGCAGCCCCCCTGGACACTCCTACGAGCAGTACTTC. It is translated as CASSPPGHSYEQYF.

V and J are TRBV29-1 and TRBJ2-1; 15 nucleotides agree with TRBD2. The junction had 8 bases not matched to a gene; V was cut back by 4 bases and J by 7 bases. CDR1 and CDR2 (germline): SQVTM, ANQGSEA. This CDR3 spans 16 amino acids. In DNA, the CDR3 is TGCAGCGTTGCGAGGACTAGCGGGGGGGCCGGGAATGAGCAGTTCTTC. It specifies CSVARTSGGAGNEQFF.

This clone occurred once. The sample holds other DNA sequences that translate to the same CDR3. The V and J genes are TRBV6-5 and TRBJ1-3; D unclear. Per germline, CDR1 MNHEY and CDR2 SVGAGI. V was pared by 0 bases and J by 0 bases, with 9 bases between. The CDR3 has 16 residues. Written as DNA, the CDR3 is TGTGCCAGCAGTTACTCGTTACGGGGCTCTGGAAACACCATATATTTT. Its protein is CASSYSLRGSGNTIYF.

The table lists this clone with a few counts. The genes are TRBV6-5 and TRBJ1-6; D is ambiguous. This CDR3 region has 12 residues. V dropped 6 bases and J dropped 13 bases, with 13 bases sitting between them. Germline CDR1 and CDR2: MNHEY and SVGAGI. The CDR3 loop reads CASSRTLGPLHF. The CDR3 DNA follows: TGTGCCAGCAGCCGGACTCTTGGGCCCCTCCACTTT.

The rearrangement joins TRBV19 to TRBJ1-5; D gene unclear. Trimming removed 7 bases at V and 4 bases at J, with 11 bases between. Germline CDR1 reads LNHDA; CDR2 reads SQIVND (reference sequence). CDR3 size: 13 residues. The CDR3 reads CASTWEWNQPQHF. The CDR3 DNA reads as TGTGCCAGTACCTGGGAGTGGAATCAGCCCCAGCATTTT. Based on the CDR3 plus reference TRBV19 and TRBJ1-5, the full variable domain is DGGITQSPKYLFRKEGQNVTLSCEQNLNHDAMYWYRQDPGQGLRLIYYSQIVNDFQKGDIAEGYSVSREKKESFPLTVTSAQKNPTAFYLCASTWEWNQPQHFGDGTRLSIL.

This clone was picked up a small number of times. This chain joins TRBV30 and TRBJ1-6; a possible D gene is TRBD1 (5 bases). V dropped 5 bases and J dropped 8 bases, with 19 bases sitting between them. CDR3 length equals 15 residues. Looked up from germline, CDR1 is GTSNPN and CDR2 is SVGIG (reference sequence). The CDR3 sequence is CAWVPLDSLDSPLHF. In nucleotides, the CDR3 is TGTGCCTGGGTACCCCTTGACAGCCTCGATTCACCCCTCCACTTT.

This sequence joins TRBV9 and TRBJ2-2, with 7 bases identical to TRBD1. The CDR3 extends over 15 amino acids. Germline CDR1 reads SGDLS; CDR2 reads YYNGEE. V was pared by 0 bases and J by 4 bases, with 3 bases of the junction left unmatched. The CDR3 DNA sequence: TGTGCCAGCAGCGTAGGTCAGGGGGTCACCGGGGAGCTGTTTTTT. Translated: CASSVGQGVTGELFF. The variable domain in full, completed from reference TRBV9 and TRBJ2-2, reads DSGVTQTPKHLITATGQRVTLRCSPRSGDLSVYWYQQSLDQGLQFLIQYYNGEERAKGNILERFSAQQFPDLHSELNLSSLELGDSALYFCASSVGQGVTGELFFGEGSRLTVL.

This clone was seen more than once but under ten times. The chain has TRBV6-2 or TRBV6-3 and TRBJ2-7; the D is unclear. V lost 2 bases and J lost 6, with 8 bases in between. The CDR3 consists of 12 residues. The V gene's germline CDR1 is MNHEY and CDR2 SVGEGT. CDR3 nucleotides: TGTGCCAGCAGTTACGTCCAGGCCGAGCAGTACTTC. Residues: CASSYVQAEQYF.